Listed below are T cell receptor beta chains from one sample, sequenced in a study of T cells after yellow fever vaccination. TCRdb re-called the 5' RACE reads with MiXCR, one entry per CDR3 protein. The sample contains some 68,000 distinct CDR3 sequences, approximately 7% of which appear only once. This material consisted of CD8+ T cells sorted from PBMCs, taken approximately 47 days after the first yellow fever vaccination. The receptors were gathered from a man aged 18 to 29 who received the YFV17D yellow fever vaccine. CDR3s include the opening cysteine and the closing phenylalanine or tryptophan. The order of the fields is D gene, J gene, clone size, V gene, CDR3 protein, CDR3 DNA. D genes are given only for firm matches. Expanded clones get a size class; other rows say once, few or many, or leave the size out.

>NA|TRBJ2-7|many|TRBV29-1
CSVEVGVYEQYF
TGCAGCGTTGAAGTCGGTGTGTACGAGCAGTACTTC
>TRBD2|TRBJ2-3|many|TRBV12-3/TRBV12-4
CASRATSGGPSTDTQYF
TGTGCCAGCAGGGCGACTAGCGGGGGCCCTAGCACAGATACGCAGTATTTT
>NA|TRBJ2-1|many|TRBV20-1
CSARPVEGWENEQFF
TGCAGTGCTAGACCGGTAGAGGGTTGGGAAAATGAGCAGTTCTTC
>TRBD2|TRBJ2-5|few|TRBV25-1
CASSVRPGLAFQETQYF
TGTGCCAGCAGTGTCCGACCGGGACTAGCGTTCCAAGAGACCCAGTACTTC
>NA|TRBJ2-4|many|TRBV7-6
CASSLETGVPKNIQYF
TGTGCCAGCAGCTTAGAGACAGGAGTCCCCAAAAACATTCAGTACTTC
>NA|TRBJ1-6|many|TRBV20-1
CSARDGSQGYNSPLHF
TGCAGTGCTAGAGATGGGTCCCAGGGCTATAATTCACCCCTCCACTTT
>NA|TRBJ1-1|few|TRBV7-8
CASASGVSSTEAFF
TGTGCCAGCGCTTCGGGAGTGAGCAGCACTGAAGCTTTCTTT
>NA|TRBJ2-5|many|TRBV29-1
CSVERVGVVETQYF
TGCAGCGTTGAGCGGGTTGGGGTCGTGGAGACCCAGTACTTC
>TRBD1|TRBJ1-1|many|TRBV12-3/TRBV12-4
CASSLDRDPEAFF
TGTGCCAGCAGCCTAGACAGGGACCCTGAAGCTTTCTTT
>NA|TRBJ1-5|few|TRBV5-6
CASSLFQSNQPQHF
TGTGCCAGCAGCTTGTTCCAGAGCAATCAGCCCCAGCATTTT
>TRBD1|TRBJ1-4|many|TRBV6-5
CASSYSTGDEKLFF
TGTGCCAGCAGTTACTCAACAGGGGATGAAAAACTGTTTTTT
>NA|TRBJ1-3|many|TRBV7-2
CASTRPGTFSGNTIYF
TGTGCCAGCACGCGCCCCGGGACCTTCTCTGGAAACACCATATATTTT
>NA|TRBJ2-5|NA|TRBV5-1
CASSPWGAAQETQYF
TGCGCCAGCAGCCCGTGGGGGGCAGCCCAAGAGACCCAGTACTTC
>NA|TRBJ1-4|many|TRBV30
CAWGTPPTNEKLFF
TGTGCCTGGGGGACACCCCCAACTAATGAAAAACTGTTTTTT
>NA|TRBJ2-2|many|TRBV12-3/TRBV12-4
CASSGGPNTGELFF
TGTGCCAGCAGCGGAGGACCTAACACCGGGGAGCTGTTTTTT
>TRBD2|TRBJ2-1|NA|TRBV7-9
CASSPPQAGGHYNEQFF
TGTGCCAGCAGCCCCCCCCAAGCGGGGGGTCACTACAATGAGCAGTTCTTC
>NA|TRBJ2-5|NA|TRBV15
CATDNSDRSGQQTQYF
TGTGCCACTGATAACTCTGACAGGTCAGGGCAACAGACCCAGTACTTC
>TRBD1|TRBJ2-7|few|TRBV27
CASSPLTGGSYEQYF
TGTGCCAGCAGTCCCTTGACAGGGGGTTCCTACGAGCAGTACTTC
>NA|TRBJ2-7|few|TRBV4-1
CASSQDSRYEQYF
TGCGCCAGCAGCCAAGATTCGCGTTACGAGCAGTACTTC
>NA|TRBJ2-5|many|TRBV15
CATSRDRGSETQYF
TGTGCCACCAGCAGAGATAGGGGGTCAGAGACCCAGTACTTC
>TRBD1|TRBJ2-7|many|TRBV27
CASSDPGQGRYEQYF
TGTGCCAGCTCCGACCCGGGACAGGGAAGGTACGAGCAGTACTTC
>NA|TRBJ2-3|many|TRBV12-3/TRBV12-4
CAITPGSVETGGADTQYF
TGTGCCATTACACCCGGCTCGGTGGAGACAGGTGGCGCAGATACGCAGTATTTT
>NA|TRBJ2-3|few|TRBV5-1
CASSPLLEAGSTDTQYF
TGCGCCAGCAGCCCTTTACTAGAGGCGGGGAGCACAGATACGCAGTATTTT
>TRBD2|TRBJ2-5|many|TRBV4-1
CASSQEPWGGVTQYF
TGCGCCAGCAGCCAAGAACCCTGGGGGGGGGTGACCCAGTACTTC
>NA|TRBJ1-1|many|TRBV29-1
CSARDVNTEAFF
TGCAGCGCGAGAGACGTGAACACTGAAGCTTTCTTT
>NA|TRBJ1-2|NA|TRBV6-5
CASSRGGVTGYTF
TGTGCCAGCAGTCGCGGGGGGGTGACTGGCTACACCTTC
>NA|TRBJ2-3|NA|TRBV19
CASRGRGGADTQYF
TGTGCCAGTCGAGGCAGGGGCGGAGCGGATACGCAGTATTTT
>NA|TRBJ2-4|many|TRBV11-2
CASSSVDRWDF
TGTGCCAGCAGCTCGGTCGACCGATGGGACTTC
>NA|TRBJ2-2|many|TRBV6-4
CASSDSGVNTGELFF
TGTGCCAGCAGTGACTCGGGTGTGAACACCGGGGAGCTGTTTTTT
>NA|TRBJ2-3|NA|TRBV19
CAISPGAGDTHYF
TGTGCCATTTCCCCCGGGGCAGGCGATACGCATTATTTT